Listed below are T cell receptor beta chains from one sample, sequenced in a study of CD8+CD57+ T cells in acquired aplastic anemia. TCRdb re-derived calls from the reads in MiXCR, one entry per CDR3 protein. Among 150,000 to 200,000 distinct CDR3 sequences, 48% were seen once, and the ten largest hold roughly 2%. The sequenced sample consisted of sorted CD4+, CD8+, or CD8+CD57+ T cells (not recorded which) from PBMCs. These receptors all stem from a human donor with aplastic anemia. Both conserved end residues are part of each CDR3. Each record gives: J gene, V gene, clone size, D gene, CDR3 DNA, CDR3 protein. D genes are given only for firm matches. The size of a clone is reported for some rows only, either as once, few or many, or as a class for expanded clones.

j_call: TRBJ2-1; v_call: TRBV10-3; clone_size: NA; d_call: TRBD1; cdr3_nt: TGTGCCATCAGTGAGTCGAGCAGGGGGAGTTACAATGAGCAGTTCTTC; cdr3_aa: CAISESSRGSYNEQFF
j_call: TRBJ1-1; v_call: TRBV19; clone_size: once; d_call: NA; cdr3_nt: TGTGCCAGCAGTTGCTTACCGACAGTGAACACTGAAGCTTTCTTT; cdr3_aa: CASSCLPTVNTEAFF
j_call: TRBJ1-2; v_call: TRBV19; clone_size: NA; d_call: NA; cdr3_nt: TGTGCCAGTAGTACCCCAGGGGGCTACACCTTC; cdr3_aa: CASSTPGGYTF
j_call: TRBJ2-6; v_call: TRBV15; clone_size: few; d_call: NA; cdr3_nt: TGTGCCACCAGCAGTCCGACGGGGATTGGAGGGGCCAACGTCCTGACTTTC; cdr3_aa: CATSSPTGIGGANVLTF
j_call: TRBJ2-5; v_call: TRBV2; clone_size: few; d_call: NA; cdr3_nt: TGTGCCAGCAGAGACACGGGCGGGATGGCCCAGTACTTC; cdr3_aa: CASRDTGGMAQYF
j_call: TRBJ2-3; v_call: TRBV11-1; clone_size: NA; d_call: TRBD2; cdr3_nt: TGTGCCAGCAGCATAGCGGGGGCCAGCACAGATACGCAGTATTTT; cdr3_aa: CASSIAGASTDTQYF
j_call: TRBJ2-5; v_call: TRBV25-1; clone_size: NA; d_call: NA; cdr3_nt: TGTGCCAGCAGTGGGGGGGCGGGGGAGACCCAGTACTTC; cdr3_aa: CASSGGAGETQYF
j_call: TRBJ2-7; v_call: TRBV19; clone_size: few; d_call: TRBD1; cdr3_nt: TGTGCCAGTAATACGGGACAGGAATACGAGCAGTACTTC; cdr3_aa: CASNTGQEYEQYF
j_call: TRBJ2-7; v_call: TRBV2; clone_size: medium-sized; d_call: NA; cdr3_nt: TGTGCCAGCAGTGATAGCCTAGGGAGCCAGTACTTC; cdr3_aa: CASSDSLGSQYF
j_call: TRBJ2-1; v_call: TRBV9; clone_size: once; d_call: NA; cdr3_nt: TGTGCCAGCAGTCCTACCGGACAGCCCTCCTACAATGAGCAGTTCTTC; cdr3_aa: CASSPTGQPSYNEQFF
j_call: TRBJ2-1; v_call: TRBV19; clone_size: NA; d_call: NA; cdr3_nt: TGTGCCAGTAGTAGTGGTGGAGGAGAGCAGTTCTTC; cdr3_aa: CASSSGGGEQFF
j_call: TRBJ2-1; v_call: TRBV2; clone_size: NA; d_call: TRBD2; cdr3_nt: TGTGCCAGCACCCGAAGCGGGGGGGCGAATGAGCAGTTCTTC; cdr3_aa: CASTRSGGANEQFF
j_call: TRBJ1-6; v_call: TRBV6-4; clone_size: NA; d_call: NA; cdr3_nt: TGTGCCAGCAGTCCCGGGGATAATTCACCCCTCCACTTT; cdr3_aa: CASSPGDNSPLHF
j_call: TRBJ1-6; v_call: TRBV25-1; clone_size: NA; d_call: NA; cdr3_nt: TGTGCCAGCACCTTAAGGACTCTGACCGGTAATTCACCCCTCCACTTT; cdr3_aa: CASTLRTLTGNSPLHF
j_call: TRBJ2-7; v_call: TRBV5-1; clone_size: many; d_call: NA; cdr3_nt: TGCGCCAGCAGCTTGGCCATAGCTGGTCCTGAAGAGCAGTACTTC; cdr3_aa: CASSLAIAGPEEQYF
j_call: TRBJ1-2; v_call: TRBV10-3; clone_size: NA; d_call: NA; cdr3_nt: TGTGCCATCAGTGACTTGTCCAGTAACTATGGCTACACCTTC; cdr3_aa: CAISDLSSNYGYTF
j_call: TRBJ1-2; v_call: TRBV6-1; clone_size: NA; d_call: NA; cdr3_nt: TGTGCCAGCACAGCGTGGGTCTATGGCTACACCTTC; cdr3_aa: CASTAWVYGYTF
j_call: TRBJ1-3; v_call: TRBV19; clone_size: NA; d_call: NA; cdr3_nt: TGTGCCAGTAGTATGGCAGGGACTGGAAACACCATATATTTT; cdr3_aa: CASSMAGTGNTIYF
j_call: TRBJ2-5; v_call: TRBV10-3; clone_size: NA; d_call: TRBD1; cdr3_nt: TGTGCCATCAGCGTGACAGGGGATGAGAAAGAGACCCAGTACTTC; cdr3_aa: CAISVTGDEKETQYF
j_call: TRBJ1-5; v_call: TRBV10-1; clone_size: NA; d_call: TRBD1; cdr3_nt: TGCGCCAGCAGCGGGACAGGGTCAGGGCAGCCCCAGCATTTT; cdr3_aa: CASSGTGSGQPQHF
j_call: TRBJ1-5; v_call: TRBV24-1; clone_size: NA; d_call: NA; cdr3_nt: TGTGCCACCAGACAGTCTGATCAGCCCCAGCATTTT; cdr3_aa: CATRQSDQPQHF
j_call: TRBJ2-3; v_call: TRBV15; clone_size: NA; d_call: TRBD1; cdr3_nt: TGTGCCACCAGCCCAAAGGACAGGGAGTCAGATACGCAGTATTTT; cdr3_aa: CATSPKDRESDTQYF
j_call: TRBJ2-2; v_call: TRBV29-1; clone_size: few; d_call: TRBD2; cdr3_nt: TGCAGCGTTGGATTAGCGGGGACCGGGGAGCTGTTTTTT; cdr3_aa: CSVGLAGTGELFF
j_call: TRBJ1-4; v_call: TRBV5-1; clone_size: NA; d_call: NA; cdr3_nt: TGCACCAGCAGCTTGCAAATCGGGGCAACTAATGAAAAACTGTTTTTT; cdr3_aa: CTSSLQIGATNEKLFF
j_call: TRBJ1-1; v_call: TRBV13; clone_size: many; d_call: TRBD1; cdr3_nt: TGTGCCAGCAGCTCGTGGACAGGAATAGCGACTGAAGCTTTCTTT; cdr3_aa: CASSSWTGIATEAFF
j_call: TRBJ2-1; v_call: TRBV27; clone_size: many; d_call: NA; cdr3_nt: TGTGCCAGCAGTTTAAGGTTTGAGCAGTTCTTC; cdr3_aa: CASSLRFEQFF
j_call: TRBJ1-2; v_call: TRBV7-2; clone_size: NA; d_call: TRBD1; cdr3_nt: TGTGCCAGCAGCGTGAGACAGGGCTATGGCTACACCTTC; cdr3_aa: CASSVRQGYGYTF
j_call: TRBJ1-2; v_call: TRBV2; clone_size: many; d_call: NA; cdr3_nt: TGTGCCAGCAGTGAAGCGCAAGGGGGTGGGGTTGGCTACACCTTC; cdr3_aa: CASSEAQGGGVGYTF
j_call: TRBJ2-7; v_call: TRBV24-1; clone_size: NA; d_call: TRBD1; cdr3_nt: TGTGCCACCGGTGATCCTACGGGACAGGGGGTCTACGAGCAGTACTTC; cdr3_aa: CATGDPTGQGVYEQYF
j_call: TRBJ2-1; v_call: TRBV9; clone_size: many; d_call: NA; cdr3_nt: TGTGCCAGCAGCGGGTCCGGGTATTGGGAGGGGGGCACCTCGTTCTTC; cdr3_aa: CASSGSGYWEGGTSFF
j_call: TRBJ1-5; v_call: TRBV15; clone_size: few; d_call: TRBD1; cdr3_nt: TGTGCCACCAGCAGGGGACAGAGCAATCAGCCCCAGCATTTT; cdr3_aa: CATSRGQSNQPQHF
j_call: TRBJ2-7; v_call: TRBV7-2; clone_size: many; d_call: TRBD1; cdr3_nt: TGTGCCAGCAGCTTAGAGGACAGGCCGACCTACGAGCAGTACTTC; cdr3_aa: CASSLEDRPTYEQYF
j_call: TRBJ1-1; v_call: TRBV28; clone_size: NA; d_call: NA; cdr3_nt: TGTGCCAGCAGCTTGCCTGCAGGCACTGAAGCTTTCTTT; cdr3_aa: CASSLPAGTEAFF
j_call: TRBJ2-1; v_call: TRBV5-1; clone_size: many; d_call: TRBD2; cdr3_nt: TGCGCCAGCAGCAGTGGGACTAGCGGTAACAATGAGCAGTTCTTC; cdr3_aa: CASSSGTSGNNEQFF
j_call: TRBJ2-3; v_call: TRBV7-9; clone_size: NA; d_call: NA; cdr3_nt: TGTGCCAGCAGCCCCCGGGCCGACGATACGCAGTATTTT; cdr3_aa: CASSPRADDTQYF
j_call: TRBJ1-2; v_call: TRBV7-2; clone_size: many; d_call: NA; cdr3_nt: TGTGCCAGCAGCTTAGCCCTGGACAGACCTCGCACCTTC; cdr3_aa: CASSLALDRPRTF
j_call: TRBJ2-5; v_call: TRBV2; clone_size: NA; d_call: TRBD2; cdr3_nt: TGTGCCAGCAGTGCCATAGCGGGGGGGCATGAGACCCAGTACTTC; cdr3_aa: CASSAIAGGHETQYF
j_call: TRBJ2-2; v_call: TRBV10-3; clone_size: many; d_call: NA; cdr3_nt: TGTGCCATGGCGGGCGACGCGGGGGAGCTGTTTTTT; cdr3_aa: CAMAGDAGELFF
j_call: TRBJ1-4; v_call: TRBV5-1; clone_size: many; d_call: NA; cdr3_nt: TGCGCCAGCAGCGCCGGAGCAACTAATGAAAAACTGTTTTTT; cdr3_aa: CASSAGATNEKLFF
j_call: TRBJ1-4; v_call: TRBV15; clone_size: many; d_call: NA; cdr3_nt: TGTGCCACCAGCAGCCGACAAACCTTGGATAGAAAACTGTTTTTT; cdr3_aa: CATSSRQTLDRKLFF
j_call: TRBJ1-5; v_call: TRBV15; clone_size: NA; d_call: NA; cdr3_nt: TGTGCCACCAGCACCTTGACAGGAAGCAATCAGCCCCAGCATTTT; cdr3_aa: CATSTLTGSNQPQHF
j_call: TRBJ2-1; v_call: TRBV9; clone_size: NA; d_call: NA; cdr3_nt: TGTGCCAGCAGCGTAAACGACAATGAGCAGTTCTTC; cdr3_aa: CASSVNDNEQFF
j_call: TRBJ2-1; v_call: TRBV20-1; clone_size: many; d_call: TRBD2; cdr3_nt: TGCAGTGCATCGCCCGTACTAGCGGGAACAAATGAGCAGTTCTTC; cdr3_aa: CSASPVLAGTNEQFF
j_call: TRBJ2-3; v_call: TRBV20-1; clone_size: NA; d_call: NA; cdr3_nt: TGCAGTGCTTCCCTAGCGACTAGCACAGATACGCAGTATTTT; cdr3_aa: CSASLATSTDTQYF
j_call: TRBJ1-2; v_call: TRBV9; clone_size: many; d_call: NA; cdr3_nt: TGTGCCAGCAGCGTAGAGGCGGTCAGCTATGGCTACACCTTC; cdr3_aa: CASSVEAVSYGYTF
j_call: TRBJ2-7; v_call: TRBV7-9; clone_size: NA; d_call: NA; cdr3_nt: TGTGCCAGCAGCGCCTACGAGCAGTACTTC; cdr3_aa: CASSAYEQYF
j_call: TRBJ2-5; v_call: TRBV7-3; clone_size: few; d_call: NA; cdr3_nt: TGTGCCAGCAGCTTAACCGGCAGGGTGGAGACCCAGTACTTC; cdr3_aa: CASSLTGRVETQYF
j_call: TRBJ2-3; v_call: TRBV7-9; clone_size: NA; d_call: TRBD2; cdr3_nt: TGTGCCAGCGGGAGGGCGACAGATACGCAGTATTTT; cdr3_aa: CASGRATDTQYF
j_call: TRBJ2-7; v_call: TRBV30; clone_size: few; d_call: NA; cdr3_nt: TGTGCCGGGGCCCAAACCATGAGCTCCTACGAGCAGTACTTC; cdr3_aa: CAGAQTMSSYEQYF
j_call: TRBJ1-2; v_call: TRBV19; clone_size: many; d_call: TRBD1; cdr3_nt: TGTGCCAGTAGTATCCCACAGGGGCGGCTCTATGGCTACACCTTC; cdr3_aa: CASSIPQGRLYGYTF
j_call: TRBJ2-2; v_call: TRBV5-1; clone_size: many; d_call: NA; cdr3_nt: TGCGCCAGCAGCTTGACAGGGTCCAACGGGGAGCTGTTTTTT; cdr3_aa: CASSLTGSNGELFF
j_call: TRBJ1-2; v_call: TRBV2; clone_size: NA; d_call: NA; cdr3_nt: TGTGCCAGCAGTGTATCGACTGGGAACTATGGCTACACCTTC; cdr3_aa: CASSVSTGNYGYTF